The T cell receptor (beta chain) under discussion was sequenced for a study of shared clonotypes between healthy human individuals. CDR3 size: 13 residues. Per germline, CDR1 SGHDN and CDR2 FVKESK. Produced via immunoSEQ multiplex PCR; TCRdb's table is partial and in-frame only. This table has 500,000 to 550,000 clones, around 95% appearing once. To note about this clone: Its antigen is undetermined.

Study findings and constraints: Roughly 5% of naive CD4 clonotypes were shared across several donors. Among donors, clonotype sharing was expected to be affected by sequencing depth.

The genes are TRBV14 and TRBJ2-5; 8 bases agree with TRBD1. The tail of the sequence fits TRBJ2-7 better, so the J call may be wrong. Specimen: naive CD4+ T cells sorted from blood. Stated subset: CD45RA+ positively selected. This TCR derives from a young woman in good health. In DNA, the CDR3 is TGTGCCAGCAGCCAAAGACAGGGGAACGAGCAGTACTTC. As protein: CASSQRQGNEQYF.